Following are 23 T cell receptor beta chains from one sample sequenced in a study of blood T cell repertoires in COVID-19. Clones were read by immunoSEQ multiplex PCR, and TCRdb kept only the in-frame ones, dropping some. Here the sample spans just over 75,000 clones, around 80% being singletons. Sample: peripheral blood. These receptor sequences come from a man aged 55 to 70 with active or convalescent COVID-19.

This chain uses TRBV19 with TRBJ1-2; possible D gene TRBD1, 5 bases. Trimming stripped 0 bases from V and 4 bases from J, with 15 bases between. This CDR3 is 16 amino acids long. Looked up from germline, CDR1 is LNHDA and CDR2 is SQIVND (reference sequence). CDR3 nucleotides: TGTGCCAGTAGTATAGATCAGGACACCCCTTTCTATGGCTACACCTTC. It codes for CASSIDQDTPFYGYTF.

The CDR3 reads CASSRSGFQETQYF. For the CDR3, the DNA is TGTGCCAGCAGTCGTTCAGGGTTCCAGGAGACCCAGTACTTC. The chain uses TRBV3-1 (or the pseudogene TRBV3-2) and TRBJ2-5, with a weak D call TRBD1 (5 bases). The CDR3 covers 14 residues. Germline V CDR1 and CDR2: LGHDT, YNNKEL (reference sequence). V lost 6 bases and J lost 5, with 16 bases in between.

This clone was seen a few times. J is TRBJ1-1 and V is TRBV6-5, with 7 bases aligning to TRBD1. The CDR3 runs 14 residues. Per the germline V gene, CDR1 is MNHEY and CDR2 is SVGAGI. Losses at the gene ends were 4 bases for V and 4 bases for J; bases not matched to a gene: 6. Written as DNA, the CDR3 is TGTGCCAGCAGTTTCAACAGGGGAGGCACTGAAGCTTTCTTT. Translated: CASSFNRGGTEAFF.

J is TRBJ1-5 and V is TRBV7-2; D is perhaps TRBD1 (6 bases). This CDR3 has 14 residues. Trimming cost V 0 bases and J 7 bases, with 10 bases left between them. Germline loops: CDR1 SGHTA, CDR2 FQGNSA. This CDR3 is CASSLALRGQPQHF. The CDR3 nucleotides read TGTGCCAGCAGCTTAGCGCTAAGGGGGCAGCCCCAGCATTTT.

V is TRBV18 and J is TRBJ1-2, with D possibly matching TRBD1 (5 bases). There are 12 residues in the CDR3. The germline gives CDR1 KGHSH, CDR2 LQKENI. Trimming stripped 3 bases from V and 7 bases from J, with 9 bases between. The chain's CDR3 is CASSPGTSGYTF. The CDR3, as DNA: TGTGCCAGCTCACCCGGGACTTCTGGCTACACCTTC.

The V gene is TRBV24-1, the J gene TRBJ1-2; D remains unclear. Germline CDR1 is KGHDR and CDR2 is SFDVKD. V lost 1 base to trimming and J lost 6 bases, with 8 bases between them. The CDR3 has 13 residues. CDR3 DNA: TGTGCCACCAGTGATTTCCTCGGGAATGGCTACACCTTC. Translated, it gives CATSDFLGNGYTF.

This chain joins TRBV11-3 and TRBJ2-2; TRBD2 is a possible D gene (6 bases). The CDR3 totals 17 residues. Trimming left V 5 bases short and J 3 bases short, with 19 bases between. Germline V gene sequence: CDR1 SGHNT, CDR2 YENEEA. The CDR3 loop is CASSLGTGRAYTGELFF. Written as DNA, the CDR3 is TGTGCCAGCAGCCTTGGGACTGGCAGGGCGTACACCGGGGAGCTGTTTTTT.

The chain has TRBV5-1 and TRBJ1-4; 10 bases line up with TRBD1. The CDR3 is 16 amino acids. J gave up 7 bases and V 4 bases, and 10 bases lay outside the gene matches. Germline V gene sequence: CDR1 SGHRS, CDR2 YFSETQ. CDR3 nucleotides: TGCGCCAGCAGCAGTACCGGACAGGGGGACATTGAAAAACTGTTTTTT. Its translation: CASSSTGQGDIEKLFF. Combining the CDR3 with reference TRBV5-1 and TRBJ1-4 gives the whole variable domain KAGVTQTPRYLIKTRGQQVTLSCSPISGHRSVSWYQQTPGQGLQFLFEYFSETQRNKGNFPGRFSGRQFSNSRSEMNVSTLELGDSALYLCASSSTGQGDIEKLFFGSGTQLSVL.

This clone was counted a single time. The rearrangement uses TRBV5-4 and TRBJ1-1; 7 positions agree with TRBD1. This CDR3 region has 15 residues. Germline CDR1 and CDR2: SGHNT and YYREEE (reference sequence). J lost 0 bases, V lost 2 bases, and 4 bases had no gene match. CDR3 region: CASSLQGPMNTEAFF. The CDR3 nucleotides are TGTGCCAGCAGCTTACAGGGGCCCATGAACACTGAAGCTTTCTTT.

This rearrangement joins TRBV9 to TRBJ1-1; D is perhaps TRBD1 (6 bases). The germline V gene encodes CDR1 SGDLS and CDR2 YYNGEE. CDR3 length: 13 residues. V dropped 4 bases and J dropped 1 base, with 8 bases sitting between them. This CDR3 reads CASSRGQNTEAFF. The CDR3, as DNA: TGTGCCAGCAGCCGGGGACAGAACACTGAAGCTTTCTTT.

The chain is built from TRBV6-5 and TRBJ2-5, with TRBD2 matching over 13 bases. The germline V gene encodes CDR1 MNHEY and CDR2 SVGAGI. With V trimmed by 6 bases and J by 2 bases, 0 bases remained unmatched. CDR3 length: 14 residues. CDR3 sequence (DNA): TGTGCCAGCAGGGGACTAGCGGGGCAAGAGACCCAGTACTTC. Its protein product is CASRGLAGQETQYF.

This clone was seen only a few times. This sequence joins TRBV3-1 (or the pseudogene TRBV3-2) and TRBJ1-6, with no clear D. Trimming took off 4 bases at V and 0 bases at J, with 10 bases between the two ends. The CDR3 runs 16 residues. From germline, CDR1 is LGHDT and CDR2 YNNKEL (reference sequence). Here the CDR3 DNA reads TGTGCCAGCAGCCCTACGCAACGCTCCTATAATTCACCCCTCCACTTT. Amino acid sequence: CASSPTQRSYNSPLHF.

The CDR3 coding sequence is TGCAGTTCTCGACAGACTGAAGCTTTCTTT. This gives the protein CSSRQTEAFF. The chain is built from TRBV20-1 and TRBJ1-1, with D maybe TRBD1 (5 bases). Germline values: CDR1 DFQATT, CDR2 SNEGSKA (reference sequence). V lost 8 bases, J lost 5 bases, and 9 bases lay in between. This CDR3 is 10 amino acids long.

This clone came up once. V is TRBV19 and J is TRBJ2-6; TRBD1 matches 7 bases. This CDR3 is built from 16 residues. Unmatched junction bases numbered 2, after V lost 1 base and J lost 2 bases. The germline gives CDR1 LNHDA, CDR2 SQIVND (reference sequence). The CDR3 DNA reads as TGTGCCAGTAGTATAGGTACAGGGGCTGGGGCCAACGTCCTGACTTTC. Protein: CASSIGTGAGANVLTF.

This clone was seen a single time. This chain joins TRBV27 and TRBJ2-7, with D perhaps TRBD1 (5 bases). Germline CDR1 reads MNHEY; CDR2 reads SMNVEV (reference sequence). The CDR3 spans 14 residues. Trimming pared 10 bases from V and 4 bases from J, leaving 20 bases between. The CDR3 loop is CATQVGHLGYEQYF. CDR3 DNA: TGTGCCACCCAAGTCGGACATCTCGGGTACGAGCAGTACTTC.

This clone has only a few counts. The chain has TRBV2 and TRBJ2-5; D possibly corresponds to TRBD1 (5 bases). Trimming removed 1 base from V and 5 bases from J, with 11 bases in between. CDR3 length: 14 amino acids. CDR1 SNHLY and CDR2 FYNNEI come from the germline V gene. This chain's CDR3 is CASSEEEGVETQYF. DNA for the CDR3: TGTGCCAGCAGTGAAGAGGAAGGGGTGGAGACCCAGTACTTC.

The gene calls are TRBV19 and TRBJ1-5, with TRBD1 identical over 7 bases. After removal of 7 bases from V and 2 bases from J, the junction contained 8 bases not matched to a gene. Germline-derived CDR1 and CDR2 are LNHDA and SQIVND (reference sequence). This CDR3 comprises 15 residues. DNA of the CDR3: TGTGCCAGTACCTCAACCGGGACAGGCAATCAGCCCCAGCATTTT. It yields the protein CASTSTGTGNQPQHF.

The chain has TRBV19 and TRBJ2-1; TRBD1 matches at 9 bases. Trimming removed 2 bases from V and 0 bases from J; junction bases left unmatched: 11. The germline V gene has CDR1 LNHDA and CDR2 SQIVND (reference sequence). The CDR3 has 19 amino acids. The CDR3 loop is CASSIWGQGIPSSYNEQFF. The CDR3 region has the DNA TGTGCCAGTAGTATATGGGGACAGGGTATCCCCAGCTCCTACAATGAGCAGTTCTTC.

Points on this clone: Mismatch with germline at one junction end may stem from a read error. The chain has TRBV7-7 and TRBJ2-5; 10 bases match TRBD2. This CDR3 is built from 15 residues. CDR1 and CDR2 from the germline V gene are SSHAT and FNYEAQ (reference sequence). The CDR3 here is CASSLQRGGLETQYF. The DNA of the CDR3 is TGTGCTAGCAGCTTGCAGCGGGGGGGCCTAGAGACCCAGTACTTC.

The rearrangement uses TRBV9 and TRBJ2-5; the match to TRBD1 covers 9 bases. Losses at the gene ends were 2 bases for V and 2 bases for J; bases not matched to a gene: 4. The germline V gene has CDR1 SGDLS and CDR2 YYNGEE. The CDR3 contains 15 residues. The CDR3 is CASSVSGQGQETQYF. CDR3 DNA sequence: TGTGCCAGCAGCGTTTCTGGACAGGGGCAAGAGACCCAGTACTTC.

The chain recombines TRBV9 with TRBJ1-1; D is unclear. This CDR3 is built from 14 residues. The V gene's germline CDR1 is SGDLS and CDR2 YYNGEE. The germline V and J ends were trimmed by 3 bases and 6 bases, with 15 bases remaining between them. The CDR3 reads CASSAAGSLSEAFF. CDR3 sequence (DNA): TGTGCCAGCAGCGCCGCAGGTTCCCTCTCTGAAGCTTTCTTT. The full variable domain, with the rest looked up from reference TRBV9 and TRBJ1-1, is DSGVTQTPKHLITATGQRVTLRCSPRSGDLSVYWYQQSLDQGLQFLIQYYNGEERAKGNILERFSAQQFPDLHSELNLSSLELGDSALYFCASSAAGSLSEAFFGQGTRLTVV.

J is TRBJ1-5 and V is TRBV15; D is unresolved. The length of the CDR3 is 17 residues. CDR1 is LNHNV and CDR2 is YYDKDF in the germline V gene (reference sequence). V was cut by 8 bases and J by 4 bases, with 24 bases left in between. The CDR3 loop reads CATGSGIRAGRNQPQHF. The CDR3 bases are TGTGCCACCGGAAGTGGCATACGGGCTGGGAGGAATCAGCCCCAGCATTTT.

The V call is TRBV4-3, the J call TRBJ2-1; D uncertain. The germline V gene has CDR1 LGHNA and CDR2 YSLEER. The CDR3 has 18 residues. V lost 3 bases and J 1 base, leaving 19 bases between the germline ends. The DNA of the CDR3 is TGCGCCAGCAGCCAGGCCCACCCTAGAGGCGATTCCTACAATGAGCAGTTCTTC. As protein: CASSQAHPRGDSYNEQFF.